These 3 T cell receptor beta chains originate from one sample sequenced in a study of cytomegalovirus exposure and HLA in healthy donors. Sequencing was performed with immunoSEQ multiplex PCR; in TCRdb, only in-frame clones are kept and a portion is missing. Here the sample spans about 360,000 clones, 86% being singletons. Source material: PBMCs. These receptors all stem from a woman in her late teens or twenties in good health and CMV-seronegative.

The gene calls are TRBV30 and TRBJ2-1; maybe TRBD2 (6 bases). The CDR3 has 14 amino acids. Germline CDR1 GTSNPN, CDR2 SVGIG (reference sequence). Trimming stripped 5 bases from V and 2 bases from J, with 13 bases between. CDR3 sequence reads: CAWAAGLPYNEQFF. The CDR3, as DNA: TGTGCCTGGGCCGCGGGGTTACCCTACAATGAGCAGTTCTTC. The variable domain in full, completed from reference TRBV30 and TRBJ2-1, reads SQTIHQWPATLVQPVGSPLSLECTVEGTSNPNLYWYRQAAGRGLQLLFYSVGIGQISSEVPQNLSASRPQDRQFILSSKKLLLSDSGFYLCAWAAGLPYNEQFFGPGTRLTVL.

V is TRBV30 and J is TRBJ2-1, with a possible D match to TRBD2 (5 bases). The V end was cut by 2 bases, the J end by 2 bases, with 13 bases between. The CDR3 is 15 residues long. Germline loops: CDR1 GTSNPN, CDR2 SVGIG (reference sequence). The CDR3 region has the DNA TGTGCCTGGAGTCCGAGCGGCTCTCCCTACAATGAGCAGTTCTTC. Its translation is CAWSPSGSPYNEQFF.

This chain uses TRBV27 with TRBJ2-3; TRBD2 matches at 9 bases. Germline CDR1 and CDR2: MNHEY and SMNVEV (reference sequence). Trimming cost V 5 bases and J 2 bases; bases outside gene matches: 11. The CDR3 is made up of 17 amino acids. The CDR3 nucleotides are TGTGCCAGCAGTCCAACCTTAGCGGGGGCGATCACAGATACGCAGTATTTT. Amino acid sequence: CASSPTLAGAITDTQYF.